The entry below describes one TCR beta chain. Its cognate antigen has yet to be identified. The input lacks base qualities; no much larger clone sits a single base away. The sample originates from a study of T cells in localized non-small cell lung cancer (dated by TCRdb to the early 2020s). A note on the overall study: The study examined T cell repertoires in roughly 240 patients with early-stage NSCLC and compared tumors with uninvolved tumor-adjacent lungs. All 250 or so NSCLC patients in the cohort were treatment-naive and had localized lung tumors that were resected. Of the NSCLC patients, 120 to 150 were male and approximately 99 were female, and the mean age was approximately 69 years.

Overall study results and their limits: Uninvolved tumor-adjacent lung showed the highest T cell clonality, higher than tumor, which suggests more focused antigenic responses in the adjacent lung. Since the design was exploratory, TCR variables were selected using unadjusted p-values with no false-discovery rate correction. Longer overall survival was associated with higher blood T cell density, whereas shorter survival was associated with higher adjacent-lung clonality. A median of roughly 60 of the top 100 tumor clones were detected in paired uninvolved adjacent lung, and some 28 of these tumor clones were also found among the top 100 clones of the paired uninvolved adjacent lung. Because multi-region tumor sequencing was not done, intratumor heterogeneity could not be ruled out.

There are 13 amino acids in the CDR3, from cysteine to phenylalanine inclusive. Kept here is only the CDR3 DNA, which spans 39 bases and is read in frame from base 1. The germline V gene (reference sequence) yields WNHNN for CDR1 and SYGVQD for CDR2. V is trimmed back by 1 base and J by 4 bases, and the junction contains 0 bases that no gene match accounts for. At diagnosis, tumor, uninvolved tumor-adjacent lung and peripheral blood were collected and then preserved as a mix of FFPE and fresh-frozen material. For TCR repertoire profiling, blood samples were analyzed as peripheral blood mononuclear cells. The immunoSEQ Assay was used to sequence TCR beta CDR3 regions from DNA. In the original analysis: T cell density was computed as TCR beta template counts normalized to usable DNA estimated by amplifying housekeeping genes. Using the preseqR package, richness was estimated by extrapolating to 120,000 templates for tissue samples and 400,000 templates for PBMC samples. Clonality was calculated as one minus Pielou's evenness. Tissue-enriched TCRs were identified by differential abundance testing using productive amino-acid clonotypes, minimum total count 5 and alpha 0.1. The Jaccard Index and the Morisita Overlap Index were used to measure how much the repertoires overlapped between compartments. GLIPH clustered TCR beta CDR3s with public tetramer-defined viral CDR3s; viral motifs required at least three viral sequences plus V-gene enrichment. Sourced from immuneACCESS, this table was stored by TCRdb with only in-frame sequences that have V and J called. A share of the clones is absent; for the studies checked, an unresolved V gene accounts for under half, and the remainder has no known explanation. V, J and clone size reflect that table, while D and trimming were determined from the DNA. The sample records some 55,000 clones, about four fifths of which are singletons. Of the sample, about 20% falls within the top ten clones.

Recombination linked TRBV10-1 to TRBJ1-1; TRBD1 agrees with 7 junctional bases. The source is a female donor at least 60 years old with stage II squamous cell lung carcinoma. The sample consisted of peripheral blood, taken before any cancer treatment. The sequenced DNA is TGCGCCAGCAGTGAGTACAGGGGCACTGAAGCTTTCTTT. This is translated as CASSEYRGTEAFF.